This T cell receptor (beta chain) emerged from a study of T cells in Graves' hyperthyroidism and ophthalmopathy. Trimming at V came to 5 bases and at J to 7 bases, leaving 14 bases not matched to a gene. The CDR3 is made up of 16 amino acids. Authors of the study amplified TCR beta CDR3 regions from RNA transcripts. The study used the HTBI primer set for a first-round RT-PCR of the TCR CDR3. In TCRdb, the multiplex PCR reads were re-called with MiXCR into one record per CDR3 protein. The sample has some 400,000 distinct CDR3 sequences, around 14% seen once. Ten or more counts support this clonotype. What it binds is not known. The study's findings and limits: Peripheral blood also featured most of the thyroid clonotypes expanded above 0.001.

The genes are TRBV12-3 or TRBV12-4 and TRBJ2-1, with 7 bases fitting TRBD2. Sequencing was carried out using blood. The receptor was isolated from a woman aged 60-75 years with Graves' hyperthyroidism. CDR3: CASSPRLAHKGNEQFF. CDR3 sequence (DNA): TGTGCCAGCAGTCCGAGACTAGCCCACAAAGGGAATGAGCAGTTCTTC.